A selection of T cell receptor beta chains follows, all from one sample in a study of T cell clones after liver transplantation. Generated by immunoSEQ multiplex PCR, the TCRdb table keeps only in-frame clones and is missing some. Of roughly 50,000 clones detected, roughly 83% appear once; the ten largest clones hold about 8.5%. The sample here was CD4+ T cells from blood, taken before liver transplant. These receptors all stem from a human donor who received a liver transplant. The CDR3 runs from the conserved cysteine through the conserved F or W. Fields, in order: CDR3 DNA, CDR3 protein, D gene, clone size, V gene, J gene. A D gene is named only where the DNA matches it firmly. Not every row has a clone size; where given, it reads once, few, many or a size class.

cdr3_nt: TGTGCCAGCCTCACAGAGACTTACGGAGGGCCCCAGCATTTT; cdr3_aa: CASLTETYGGPQHF; d_call: .; clone_size: .; v_call: TRBV28; j_call: TRBJ1-5
cdr3_nt: TGCGCCAGCAGCTTAGGCCCAGCCCATCAGGGTGGCACTGAAGCTTTCTTT; cdr3_aa: CASSLGPAHQGGTEAFF; d_call: .; clone_size: few; v_call: TRBV5-1; j_call: TRBJ1-1
cdr3_nt: TGTGCCAGCAGCCCTCCGGGACAACGGCGCCAATTGTACACCTTC; cdr3_aa: CASSPPGQRRQLYTF; d_call: .; clone_size: once; v_call: TRBV11-2; j_call: TRBJ1-2
cdr3_nt: TGTGCCAGCAGCGCCGGCGGGCATCGGGGCAATCAGCAGTACTTC; cdr3_aa: CASSAGGHRGNQQYF; d_call: .; clone_size: once; v_call: TRBV9; j_call: TRBJ2-7
cdr3_nt: TGTGCCAGCAGCTTAGATTGGGGAAGTAACACTGAAGCTTTCTTT; cdr3_aa: CASSLDWGSNTEAFF; d_call: .; clone_size: .; v_call: TRBV7-2; j_call: TRBJ1-1
cdr3_nt: TGTGCCAGTAGTTATCTAGCGGGAGGATACGAGCAGTACTTC; cdr3_aa: CASSYLAGGYEQYF; d_call: TRBD2; clone_size: once; v_call: TRBV19; j_call: TRBJ2-7
cdr3_nt: TGTGCCAGCAGCGCGAGCGGGAGCGGGGGATACAATGAGCAGTTCTTC; cdr3_aa: CASSASGSGGYNEQFF; d_call: TRBD2; clone_size: .; v_call: TRBV9; j_call: TRBJ2-1
cdr3_nt: TGTGCCAGCAGTTTTGGTAGCGGGAGGCCCTCTGGGGCCAACGTCCTGACTTTC; cdr3_aa: CASSFGSGRPSGANVLTF; d_call: TRBD2; clone_size: .; v_call: TRBV27; j_call: TRBJ2-6
cdr3_nt: TGTGCCAGCAGTGGGACGGAGTACCAAGAGACCCAGTACTTC; cdr3_aa: CASSGTEYQETQYF; d_call: .; clone_size: .; v_call: TRBV2; j_call: TRBJ2-5
cdr3_nt: TGCAGCGTTGCCGGGGAAGGCAATCAGCCCCAGCATTTT; cdr3_aa: CSVAGEGNQPQHF; d_call: .; clone_size: once; v_call: TRBV29-1; j_call: TRBJ1-5
cdr3_nt: TGTGCCAGCAGCTGGGGTCTGACAGGGGCAAACTATGGCTACACCTTC; cdr3_aa: CASSWGLTGANYGYTF; d_call: TRBD1; clone_size: .; v_call: TRBV5-4; j_call: TRBJ1-2
cdr3_nt: TGTGCCAGCAGCCAGGGCAGAACGAGGGGGGAGCTGTTTTTT; cdr3_aa: CASSQGRTRGELFF; d_call: .; clone_size: medium-sized; v_call: TRBV14; j_call: TRBJ2-2
cdr3_nt: TGTGCCAGCAGCTCGACCCGGGACGGACCATACGAGCAGTACTTC; cdr3_aa: CASSSTRDGPYEQYF; d_call: .; clone_size: .; v_call: TRBV7-2; j_call: TRBJ2-7
cdr3_nt: TGTGCCAGTAGTATCCTTCGGGACAGGGCTGAAAAACTGTTTTTT; cdr3_aa: CASSILRDRAEKLFF; d_call: TRBD1; clone_size: .; v_call: TRBV19; j_call: TRBJ1-4
cdr3_nt: TGTGCCAGCAGTTTATATCTCGGGCGAGCGGGATCGAACACCGGGGAGCTGTTTTTT; cdr3_aa: CASSLYLGRAGSNTGELFF; d_call: TRBD2; clone_size: .; v_call: TRBV28; j_call: TRBJ2-2
cdr3_nt: TGTGCCAGCTCACCGCAAACAGCAAACACTGAAGCTTTCTTT; cdr3_aa: CASSPQTANTEAFF; d_call: .; clone_size: .; v_call: TRBV18; j_call: TRBJ1-1
cdr3_nt: TGTGCCAGCAGTCTGACGGGGAGCGGGCCCCAGCATTTT; cdr3_aa: CASSLTGSGPQHF; d_call: .; clone_size: once; v_call: TRBV2; j_call: TRBJ1-5
cdr3_nt: TGTGCCAGCAGCCAAGATAGAGGCGGACTAGTGGGCAATGAGCAGTTCTTC; cdr3_aa: CASSQDRGGLVGNEQFF; d_call: TRBD2; clone_size: .; v_call: TRBV4-2; j_call: TRBJ2-1
cdr3_nt: TGTGCCAGCATTGGAAGGGGGGATACGCAGTATTTT; cdr3_aa: CASIGRGDTQYF; d_call: .; clone_size: .; v_call: TRBV7-8; j_call: TRBJ2-3
cdr3_nt: TGTGCCAGCAGCTCTAGCGGGGGGGACACAGATACGCAGTATTTT; cdr3_aa: CASSSSGGDTDTQYF; d_call: TRBD2; clone_size: .; v_call: TRBV11-3; j_call: TRBJ2-3
cdr3_nt: TGTGCCAGCAGCTTTACCCAGGGGTCCGCTGAAGCTTTCTTT; cdr3_aa: CASSFTQGSAEAFF; d_call: .; clone_size: few; v_call: TRBV7-6; j_call: TRBJ1-1
cdr3_nt: TGTGCCAGCAGCCGGGGGGACGTTGGATGGGAGACCCAGTACTTC; cdr3_aa: CASSRGDVGWETQYF; d_call: TRBD2; clone_size: .; v_call: TRBV5-5; j_call: TRBJ2-5
cdr3_nt: TGTGCCAGCAGCCCGGCGCGTGGGCAGGGGACCACAGATACGCAGTATTTT; cdr3_aa: CASSPARGQGTTDTQYF; d_call: .; clone_size: .; v_call: TRBV7-9; j_call: TRBJ2-3
cdr3_nt: TGTGCCATCAGTGAGTCGGGCAGCAGCACTGAAGCTTTCTTT; cdr3_aa: CAISESGSSTEAFF; d_call: .; clone_size: .; v_call: TRBV10-3; j_call: TRBJ1-1
cdr3_nt: TGTGCCAGCAGTCCAGGGTATAATCAGCCCCAGCATTTT; cdr3_aa: CASSPGYNQPQHF; d_call: .; clone_size: .; v_call: TRBV5-4; j_call: TRBJ1-5
cdr3_nt: TGCAGCGTTGAAGATCTAACAGGGGTGGAAGCTTTCTTT; cdr3_aa: CSVEDLTGVEAFF; d_call: TRBD1; clone_size: .; v_call: TRBV29-1; j_call: TRBJ1-1
cdr3_nt: TGTGCCAGCAGCGATAGGAGATTTCGGGACAGGGGGCTTATAAGTTACGAGCAGTACTTC; cdr3_aa: CASSDRRFRDRGLISYEQYF; d_call: TRBD1; clone_size: .; v_call: TRBV7-8; j_call: TRBJ2-7
cdr3_nt: TGTGCCAGCAGCTTCCAGGGGCAGCCCCAGCATTTT; cdr3_aa: CASSFQGQPQHF; d_call: .; clone_size: .; v_call: TRBV7-2; j_call: TRBJ1-5
cdr3_nt: TGTGCCAGCAGCATTCGACCGAATATTTCCTATGAGCAGTACTTC; cdr3_aa: CASSIRPNISYEQYF; d_call: .; clone_size: .; v_call: TRBV7-2; j_call: TRBJ2-7
cdr3_nt: TGTGCCTGGACGATGGGAGATACGCAGTATTTT; cdr3_aa: CAWTMGDTQYF; d_call: .; clone_size: few; v_call: TRBV30; j_call: TRBJ2-3
cdr3_nt: TGCGCCAGCAGCCAAGGAATCGGGGCAGGGGGGGCTGAAGCTTTCTTT; cdr3_aa: CASSQGIGAGGAEAFF; d_call: TRBD1; clone_size: once; v_call: TRBV4-1; j_call: TRBJ1-1
cdr3_nt: TGCAGCGTCCAAGGGACAGGGGTTGAAAAACTGTTTTTT; cdr3_aa: CSVQGTGVEKLFF; d_call: TRBD1; clone_size: .; v_call: TRBV29-1; j_call: TRBJ1-4
cdr3_nt: TGTGCCAGCAGCTTAGGCGGCGGGAGAGTAACAGATACGCAGTATTTT; cdr3_aa: CASSLGGGRVTDTQYF; d_call: TRBD2; clone_size: .; v_call: TRBV11-2; j_call: TRBJ2-3
cdr3_nt: TGTGCCAGCAGCTTAGCGCTCGGGGGCGCTTACACTGAAGCTTTCTTT; cdr3_aa: CASSLALGGAYTEAFF; d_call: .; clone_size: .; v_call: TRBV7-2; j_call: TRBJ1-1
cdr3_nt: TGTGCCACCTCTACGGGAAGGGGCAACGAGCAGTACTTC; cdr3_aa: CATSTGRGNEQYF; d_call: .; clone_size: .; v_call: TRBV19; j_call: TRBJ2-7
cdr3_nt: TGTGCCAGCTCAGATAGCGGGGGGCACCGTGAGCAGTTCTTC; cdr3_aa: CASSDSGGHREQFF; d_call: TRBD2; clone_size: .; v_call: TRBV18; j_call: TRBJ2-1
cdr3_nt: TGTGCCAGCAGCTTTTCGCCGGGACTAATCACAGATACGCAGTATTTT; cdr3_aa: CASSFSPGLITDTQYF; d_call: TRBD2; clone_size: .; v_call: TRBV7-9; j_call: TRBJ2-3
cdr3_nt: TGTGCCAGCAGGGCCAGGGGCTTCTACGAGCAGTACTTC; cdr3_aa: CASRARGFYEQYF; d_call: .; clone_size: .; v_call: TRBV6-6; j_call: TRBJ2-7
cdr3_nt: TGCAGCGTTTCCACCGGGGCGAGCAATCAGCCCCAGCATTTT; cdr3_aa: CSVSTGASNQPQHF; d_call: .; clone_size: .; v_call: TRBV29-1; j_call: TRBJ1-5
cdr3_nt: TGTGCCAGCAGCTTAGGTTTGGATAGCACCTACGAGCAGTACTTC; cdr3_aa: CASSLGLDSTYEQYF; d_call: .; clone_size: .; v_call: TRBV11-2; j_call: TRBJ2-7
cdr3_nt: TGTGCCAGCAGCGTCCGGACTAGAGGGCCCTACGAGCAGTACTTC; cdr3_aa: CASSVRTRGPYEQYF; d_call: TRBD2; clone_size: once; v_call: TRBV7-2; j_call: TRBJ2-7
cdr3_nt: TGTGCCAGCAGTGGAGGAGGGGGGATCGAGACCCAGTACTTC; cdr3_aa: CASSGGGGIETQYF; d_call: .; clone_size: .; v_call: TRBV2; j_call: TRBJ2-5
cdr3_nt: TGTGCCAGCAGCTTAGTAGTCGACAGTAACTATGGCTACACCTTC; cdr3_aa: CASSLVVDSNYGYTF; d_call: .; clone_size: .; v_call: TRBV7-6; j_call: TRBJ1-2
cdr3_nt: TGTGCCAGTAGTATCCAACCCCTTATGGGAACAGATACGCAGTATTTT; cdr3_aa: CASSIQPLMGTDTQYF; d_call: .; clone_size: .; v_call: TRBV19; j_call: TRBJ2-3
cdr3_nt: TGTGCCAGCAGCCAAGAGGGGTACTATGGCTACACCTTC; cdr3_aa: CASSQEGYYGYTF; d_call: .; clone_size: .; v_call: TRBV4-2; j_call: TRBJ1-2
cdr3_nt: TGTGCCAGCAGGCACCACTACGAGCAGTACTTC; cdr3_aa: CASRHHYEQYF; d_call: .; clone_size: once; v_call: TRBV6-5; j_call: TRBJ2-7
cdr3_nt: TGTGCCAGCAGCCAATCGTCGGGAGGGGGAGAGACCCAGTACTTC; cdr3_aa: CASSQSSGGGETQYF; d_call: TRBD2; clone_size: .; v_call: TRBV16; j_call: TRBJ2-5
cdr3_nt: TGCAGCGTTGGAGGCTTCCAAGAGACCCAGTACTTC; cdr3_aa: CSVGGFQETQYF; d_call: .; clone_size: .; v_call: TRBV29-1; j_call: TRBJ2-5
cdr3_nt: TGTGCCAGCAGCTTAGGACCCGGGACTCAGCAGTTCTTC; cdr3_aa: CASSLGPGTQQFF; d_call: .; clone_size: .; v_call: TRBV7-2; j_call: TRBJ2-1
cdr3_nt: TGTGCCAGCAGCTTACGACAGGCTTCGAACACCGGGGAGCTGTTTTTT; cdr3_aa: CASSLRQASNTGELFF; d_call: .; clone_size: .; v_call: TRBV7-2; j_call: TRBJ2-2
cdr3_nt: TGTGCCGTCTCCCAAGTGGCGGGGGGACTCTACGAGCAGTACTTC; cdr3_aa: CAVSQVAGGLYEQYF; d_call: TRBD2; clone_size: .; v_call: TRBV28; j_call: TRBJ2-7
cdr3_nt: TGTGCCAGCAGCCAAAGACCCACCGGGGAGCTGTTTTTT; cdr3_aa: CASSQRPTGELFF; d_call: .; clone_size: .; v_call: TRBV11-3; j_call: TRBJ2-2
cdr3_nt: TGTGCCAGCCGTATAAACACTGAAGCTTTCTTT; cdr3_aa: CASRINTEAFF; d_call: .; clone_size: .; v_call: TRBV27; j_call: TRBJ1-1
cdr3_nt: TGTGCCAGCAGCCAGCGCCTCATCAACTCTGGAAACACCATATATTTT; cdr3_aa: CASSQRLINSGNTIYF; d_call: .; clone_size: .; v_call: TRBV14; j_call: TRBJ1-3
cdr3_nt: TGTGCCAGCAGCTTAGTCGTAATAGGACCTACCGGGGAGCTGTTTTTT; cdr3_aa: CASSLVVIGPTGELFF; d_call: .; clone_size: .; v_call: TRBV7-9; j_call: TRBJ2-2
cdr3_nt: TGTGCCAGTAGTAGACAGGGGGCCTCCTACGAGCAGTACTTC; cdr3_aa: CASSRQGASYEQYF; d_call: TRBD1; clone_size: once; v_call: TRBV19; j_call: TRBJ2-7
cdr3_nt: TGTGCCAGCAGCCAAGACCCGGACTATGGCTACACCTTC; cdr3_aa: CASSQDPDYGYTF; d_call: .; clone_size: .; v_call: TRBV14; j_call: TRBJ1-2
cdr3_nt: TGTGCCAGCAGCCGAAACTCTTTGAACACTGAAGCTTTCTTT; cdr3_aa: CASSRNSLNTEAFF; d_call: .; clone_size: .; v_call: TRBV11-3; j_call: TRBJ1-1